This TCR beta chain was recovered during a study of blood T cell repertoires in COVID-19. The overall study: The United States, Italy and Spain supplied acute and convalescent COVID-19 samples.

Germline V gene lookup returns CDR1 MDHEN and CDR2 SYDVKM. The CDR3 is made up of 16 amino acids. Trimming took off 7 bases at V and 9 bases at J, with 25 bases between the two ends. Before being deemed recovered, Cohort 3 donors had two negative PCRs, clearance, or symptom resolution. Clones were sequenced by immunoSEQ multiplex PCR, and TCRdb holds only the in-frame ones, with some missing. The top ten hold about 0.77% of the sample, which has 150,000 to 200,000 clones, about 89% seen once. The sequence was collected from a woman aged 18-29 years who had recovered from COVID-19. The source material was PBMCs or T cells enriched from blood (not recorded which). This chain joins TRBV28 and TRBJ1-5; a weak D match, TRBD1 (5 bases). CDR3 DNA: TGTGCCAGCAATGCTTTGTCGCCAGGGATCGTAACGCCCCAGCATTTT. Residues: CASNALSPGIVTPQHF.